The entry below gives a single T cell receptor beta chain sequence along with its context. Its target is unknown. Three pembrolizumab responders had their TCRs sequenced. The data derive from a study of PD-1 blockade in mismatch repair-deficient tumors. Study at large: Patients had approximately 12 mismatch repair-deficient cancer types, all previously treated and progressing. Overall study results and limits: After pembrolizumab, tumor-resident clones rose rapidly, then generally contracted before radiologic responses.

Produced via immunoSEQ multiplex PCR; TCRdb's table is partial and in-frame only. The sample carries about 110,000 clones, about three quarters recorded once. The CDR3 has 15 residues. Between the trimmed V and J ends, which lost 1 base and 8 bases, there was a span of 14 bases. Per germline, CDR1 SGHTA and CDR2 FQGNSA. This clonotype originated in an adult with mismatch repair-deficient cancer. The material sequenced was peripheral blood, taken roughly 13 months after starting pembrolizumab. The chain links TRBV7-2 to TRBJ1-4; no reliable D call. The chain's CDR3 is CASSLVADLGEKLFF. The CDR3 region has the DNA TGTGCCAGCAGCTTAGTCGCAGATTTGGGGGAAAAACTGTTTTTT.